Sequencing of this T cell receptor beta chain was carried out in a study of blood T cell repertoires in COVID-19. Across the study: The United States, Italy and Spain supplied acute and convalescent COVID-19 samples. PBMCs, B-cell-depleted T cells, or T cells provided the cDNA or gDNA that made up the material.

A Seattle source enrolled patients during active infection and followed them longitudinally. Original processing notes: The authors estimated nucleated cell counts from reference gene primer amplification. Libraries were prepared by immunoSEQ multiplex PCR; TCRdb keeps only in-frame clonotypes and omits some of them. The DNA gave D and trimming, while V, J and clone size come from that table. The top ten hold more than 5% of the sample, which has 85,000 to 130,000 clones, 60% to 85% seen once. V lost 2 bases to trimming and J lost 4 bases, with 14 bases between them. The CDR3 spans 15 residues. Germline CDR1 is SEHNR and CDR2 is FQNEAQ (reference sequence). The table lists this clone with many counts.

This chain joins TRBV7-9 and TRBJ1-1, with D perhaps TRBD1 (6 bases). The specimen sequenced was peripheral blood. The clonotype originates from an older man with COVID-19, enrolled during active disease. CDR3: CASSLSGGEGTEAFF. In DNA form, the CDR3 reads TGTGCCAGCAGCTTATCGGGGGGCGAGGGCACTGAAGCTTTCTTT.